What follows are 28 T cell receptor beta chains derived from one specimen sequenced in a study of technical replicates of blood from several donors. Only in-frame clones appear in the TCRdb table, and some are missing; sequencing was by immunoSEQ multiplex PCR. The sample gives 60,000 or so clones, around nine tenths of which show up once; about 5% is in the top ten. Sequencing was performed on PBMCs. These receptors were taken from a human donor in good health. Some clones in this sample may be carry-over from other donors' samples.

The J gene is TRBJ2-7, the V gene TRBV9, with 10 bases that match TRBD1. The CDR3 contains 14 residues. The germline V gene encodes CDR1 SGDLS and CDR2 YYNGEE. The J segment lost 4 bases and the V segment lost 1 base, leaving 2 bases of the junction unmatched. This CDR3 is CASSVSGQGYEQYF. The CDR3 bases are TGTGCCAGCAGCGTATCGGGACAGGGGTACGAGCAGTACTTC. The complete variable domain, with remaining parts taken from reference TRBV9 and TRBJ2-7, reads DSGVTQTPKHLITATGQRVTLRCSPRSGDLSVYWYQQSLDQGLQFLIQYYNGEERAKGNILERFSAQQFPDLHSELNLSSLELGDSALYFCASSVSGQGYEQYFGPGTRLTVT.

This rearrangement joins TRBV5-3 to TRBJ2-1, with 15 bases fitting TRBD2. TRBV5-3 is flagged as an ORF with uncertain function. The CDR3 loop spans 16 amino acids. Losses at the gene ends were 2 bases for V and 7 bases for J; bases not matched to a gene: 4. The CDR3 spells CARSLRTSGRGNEQFF. DNA of the CDR3: TGTGCCAGAAGCTTACGGACTAGCGGGAGGGGGAATGAGCAGTTCTTC.

The rearrangement links TRBV7-9 to TRBJ2-5; 9 nucleotides align to TRBD2. Germline V gene data show CDR1 as SEHNR and CDR2 as FQNEAQ (reference sequence). The ends lost 5 bases at V and 7 bases at J; junction bases unmatched: 11. CDR3 length equals 15 residues. CDR3: CASSPRLAALGTQYF. CDR3 DNA sequence: TGTGCCAGCAGCCCCCGACTAGCGGCGTTAGGGACCCAGTACTTC. Drawing the rest from reference TRBV7-9 and TRBJ2-5, the complete variable domain is DTGVSQNPRHKITKRGQNVTFRCDPISEHNRLYWYRQTLGQGPEFLTYFQNEAQLEKSRLLSDRFSAERPKGSFSTLEIQRTEQGDSAMYLCASSPRLAALGTQYFGPGTRLLVL.

The sample holds a few counts of this clone. J is TRBJ1-1 and V is TRBV6-1; D call uncertain. Trimming cost V 2 bases and J 7 bases, with 14 bases left between them. Per the germline V gene, CDR1 is MNHNS and CDR2 is SASEGT. This CDR3 is 14 amino acids long. CDR3 nucleotides: TGTGCCAGCAGTGAATATGGACTCGGAGGTGAAGCTTTCTTT. This translates into CASSEYGLGGEAFF.

The J gene is TRBJ2-7, the V gene TRBV10-3; no reliable D call. Trimming shortened V by 2 bases and J by 7 bases, and 12 bases separated the two germline ends. The length of the CDR3 is 13 residues. CDR1 ENHRY and CDR2 SYGVKD come from the germline V gene. The CDR3 spells CAISEAPAGEQYF. CDR3 coding DNA: TGTGCCATCAGTGAGGCCCCAGCCGGGGAGCAGTACTTC.

The rearrangement uses TRBV4-3 and TRBJ2-1, with D possibly TRBD1 on 6 matching bases. CDR3 length equals 14 residues. Germline V gives CDR1 LGHNA, CDR2 YSLEER. Trimming pared 3 bases from V and 9 bases from J, leaving 15 bases between. The CDR3 sequence: CASSHQSQGREQFF. DNA for the CDR3: TGCGCCAGCAGCCACCAATCACAGGGACGTGAGCAGTTCTTC.

The V and J genes are TRBV16 and TRBJ2-7, with TRBD2 matching 14 bases. CDR3 length equals 18 residues. V lost 1 base and J lost 5; bases outside the gene matches: 10. CDR1 is KGHSY, CDR2 FQNENV, per germline. This chain's CDR3 is CASSQYSGTSGSTNEQYF. As DNA, the CDR3 is TGTGCCAGCAGCCAATATTCCGGGACTAGCGGGAGTACCAACGAGCAGTACTTC.

CDR3 coding DNA: TGTGCCAGCAGGGATATACAGGGGGCCGCGGTCGGGGAGCTGTTTTTT. It yields the protein CASRDIQGAAVGELFF. This sequence joins TRBV13 and TRBJ2-2; the match to TRBD1 covers 9 bases. CDR3 size: 16 residues. The V gene's germline CDR1 is PRHDT and CDR2 FYEKMQ (reference sequence). After removal of 6 bases from V and 7 bases from J, the junction contained 12 bases not matched to a gene.

This sequence joins TRBV7-9 and TRBJ2-7; D possibly corresponds to TRBD1 (6 bases). The CDR3 covers 13 residues. The germline V gene encodes CDR1 SEHNR and CDR2 FQNEAQ (reference sequence). The germline V and J ends were trimmed by 10 bases and 3 bases, with 16 bases remaining between them. CDR3 bases: TGTGCCACCAGTACAGGGATAGGCTACGAGCAGTACTTC. This codes for CATSTGIGYEQYF.

This chain links TRBV5-4 with TRBJ2-1; D is ambiguous. Germline CDR1 reads SGHNT; CDR2 reads YYREEE (reference sequence). The CDR3 is 12 amino acids. V lost 5 bases to trimming and J lost 5 bases, with 8 bases between them. CDR3 in amino acids: CASSQENNEQFF. In DNA form, the CDR3 reads TGTGCCAGCAGTCAGGAAAACAATGAGCAGTTCTTC.

V gene TRBV7-9 combines with J gene TRBJ2-1; 9 bases line up with TRBD1. V lost 2 bases and J lost 9; bases outside the gene matches: 17. This CDR3 has 18 amino acids. Germline V gene data show CDR1 as SEHNR and CDR2 as FQNEAQ (reference sequence). This chain's CDR3 is CASSLRSSEWTGVPEQFF. The CDR3 DNA is TGTGCCAGCAGCTTACGAAGTTCGGAGTGGACAGGGGTTCCTGAGCAGTTCTTC.

The chain employs TRBV5-1 and TRBJ1-1; no reliable D call. The V and J ends lost 0 bases and 0 bases respectively, with 6 bases between them. Germline V gene sequence: CDR1 SGHRS, CDR2 YFSETQ. The CDR3 runs 14 residues. CDR3 in amino acids: CASSLAVLNTEAFF. CDR3 in DNA: TGCGCCAGCAGCTTGGCTGTATTGAACACTGAAGCTTTCTTT.

The rearrangement links TRBV5-4 to TRBJ1-6; perhaps TRBD1 as D (5 bases). V gave up 0 bases and J gave up 0 bases, with 10 bases separating them. Germline CDR1 reads SGHNT; CDR2 reads YYREEE (reference sequence). The CDR3 totals 17 residues. CDR3: CASSLEQASSYNSPLHF. The CDR3 DNA reads TGTGCCAGCAGCTTGGAACAGGCTAGCTCCTATAATTCACCCCTCCACTTT.

The chain employs TRBV29-1 and TRBJ2-1, with D possibly TRBD1 on 5 matching bases. Between the trimmed V and J ends, which lost 0 bases and 2 bases, there was a span of 14 bases. The germline CDR1 and CDR2 sequences are SQVTM and ANQGSEA. The CDR3 extends over 16 amino acids. DNA of the CDR3: TGCAGCGTTGAAGAAAGGAGCAGGGTTACCTACAATGAGCAGTTCTTC. Translation: CSVEERSRVTYNEQFF.

The chain is built from TRBV1 and TRBJ2-1; TRBD2, the table's D call, lacks a check against the DNA. TRBV1 is designated a pseudogene. This CDR3 region has 15 residues. CDR3 sequence (DNA): TGCACCAGCAGCCAGTCACCTAGCGGGGTTGGCGAGCAGTTCTTC. It yields the protein CTSSQSPSGVGEQFF.

This rearrangement joins TRBV18 to TRBJ2-1; a possible D gene is TRBD1 (6 bases). With 3 bases removed from V and 5 bases from J, the gap between germline ends came to 14 bases. CDR1 and CDR2 (germline): KGHSH, LQKENI. CDR3 length equals 15 residues. The CDR3: CASSPFTGLDNEQFF. Here the CDR3 DNA reads TGTGCCAGCTCACCGTTTACAGGGCTTGACAATGAGCAGTTCTTC. The variable domain in full, with the rest retrieved from reference TRBV18 and TRBJ2-1, is NAGVMQNPRHLVRRRGQEARLRCSPMKGHSHVYWYRQLPEEGLKFMVYLQKENIIDESGMPKERFSAEFPKEGPSILRIQQVVRGDSAAYFCASSPFTGLDNEQFFGPGTRLTVL.

The J gene is TRBJ2-2, the V gene TRBV4-1; 9 nucleotides agree with TRBD1. Trimming removed 4 bases from V and 12 bases from J; junction bases left unmatched: 12. This CDR3 comprises 15 residues. Germline V lookup: CDR1 MGHRA, CDR2 YSYEKL. The CDR3 protein is CASSPDRGPREQLFF. CDR3 coding DNA: TGCGCCAGCAGCCCGGACAGGGGTCCTCGGGAGCAGCTGTTTTTT.

The genes are TRBV5-1 and TRBJ2-5; 10 positions match TRBD1. V trimming: 2 bases; J trimming: 1 base; junction bases outside the gene matches: 5. Germline CDR1 reads SGHRS; CDR2 reads YFSETQ. The CDR3 length is 16 residues. DNA of the CDR3: TGCGCCAGCAGCTTTATAGGGACAGGGGCCCAAGAGACCCAGTACTTC. This codes for CASSFIGTGAQETQYF.

This chain links TRBV5-1 with TRBJ2-7, with 9 positions matching TRBD2. V trimming: 3 bases; J trimming: 8 bases; junction bases outside the gene matches: 12. Per germline, CDR1 SGHRS and CDR2 YFSETQ. The CDR3 is 15 amino acids. The CDR3 sequence is CASSSLAGAPVQQYF. CDR3 nucleotides: TGCGCCAGCAGCTCCTTAGCGGGGGCCCCTGTGCAGCAGTACTTC. The full variable domain, its missing parts supplied by reference TRBV5-1 and TRBJ2-7, is KAGVTQTPRYLIKTRGQQVTLSCSPISGHRSVSWYQQTPGQGLQFLFEYFSETQRNKGNFPGRFSGRQFSNSRSEMNVSTLELGDSALYLCASSSLAGAPVQQYFGPGTRLTVT.

This chain links TRBV4-1 with TRBJ1-1, with 7 bases lining up with TRBD1. V was clipped by 1 base and J by 0 bases; unmatched bases: 2. This CDR3 is 15 amino acids long. CDR1 and CDR2 (germline): MGHRA, YSYEKL. In nucleotides, the CDR3 is TGCGCCAGCAGCCAAGCAGGGGGAGTGAACACTGAAGCTTTCTTT. Protein: CASSQAGGVNTEAFF.

The gene calls are TRBV7-2 and TRBJ2-7; TRBD2 matches at 10 bases. V shed 5 bases and J 0 bases; nucleotides not matched to a gene: 7. Germline loops: CDR1 SGHTA, CDR2 FQGNSA. The CDR3 sequence is 16 residues long. DNA for the CDR3: TGTGCCAGCAGCGCGGGACTAGCGTCTAGCTCCTACGAGCAGTACTTC. Translation: CASSAGLASSSYEQYF.

The V and J genes are TRBV7-9 and TRBJ1-1; tentative D call: TRBD1 (6 bases). CDR3 size: 14 residues. CDR1 and CDR2 from the germline V gene are SEHNR and FQNEAQ (reference sequence). Trimming took 3 bases from V and 1 from J, leaving 9 bases between them. CDR3 coding DNA: TGTGCCAGCAGCTTCGGACAGTCGAACACTGAAGCTTTCTTT. It specifies CASSFGQSNTEAFF.

The chain recombines TRBV4-1 with TRBJ1-1, with TRBD1 matching over 8 bases. CDR3 length: 15 residues. The ends lost 1 base at V and 3 bases at J; junction bases unmatched: 4. Germline assignment: CDR1 MGHRA and CDR2 YSYEKL. Here the CDR3 reads CASSQGTGMDTEAFF. As DNA, the CDR3 is TGCGCCAGCAGCCAAGGGACAGGGATGGACACTGAAGCTTTCTTT.

The rearrangement uses TRBV4-1 and TRBJ2-5; a weak D match, TRBD2 (6 bases). Germline V gene data show CDR1 as MGHRA and CDR2 as YSYEKL. V lost 6 bases, J lost 5 bases, and 16 bases lay in between. This CDR3 region has 14 residues. The DNA for the CDR3 is TGCGCCAGCAGTCTCTCGGGGGACCGGGAGACCCAGTACTTC. It is translated as CASSLSGDRETQYF.

The chain joins TRBV11-3 to TRBJ2-1; D gene unclear. The CDR3 totals 14 residues. From germline, CDR1 is SGHNT and CDR2 YENEEA. Trimming cost V 4 bases and J 7 bases, with 14 bases left between them. In nucleotides, the CDR3 is TGTGCCAGCAGCTCCCTCTCGGCGGCGAATGAGCAGTTCTTC. Amino acids: CASSSLSAANEQFF. Supplemented by reference TRBV11-3 and TRBJ2-1, the full variable domain reads EAGVVQSPRYKIIEKKQPVAFWCNPISGHNTLYWYLQNLGQGPELLIRYENEEAVDDSQLPKDRFSAERLKGVDSTLKIQPAELGDSAVYLCASSSLSAANEQFFGPGTRLTVL.

The chain has TRBV7-9 and TRBJ2-5; TRBD1 might be the D (6 bases). The CDR3 contains 15 residues. Trimming shortened V by 5 bases and J by 5 bases, and 18 bases separated the two germline ends. Germline V gene data show CDR1 as SEHNR and CDR2 as FQNEAQ (reference sequence). The CDR3 sequence is CASSPRSGGWETQYF. In DNA, the CDR3 is TGTGCCAGCAGCCCGAGAAGTGGGGGCTGGGAGACCCAGTACTTC.

CDR3 sequence reads: CASSVDRVYGYTF. The CDR3 nucleotides read TGTGCCAGCAGTGTGGACAGGGTCTATGGCTACACCTTC. The chain links TRBV2 to TRBJ1-2; TRBD1 aligns across 8 bases. Germline CDR1 reads SNHLY; CDR2 reads FYNNEI. This CDR3 contains 13 residues. Germline trimming cut 4 bases from V and 4 bases from J; bases unmatched to any gene: 2. The whole variable domain, filled in from reference TRBV2 and TRBJ1-2, reads EPEVTQTPSHQVTQMGQEVILRCVPISNHLYFYWYRQILGQKVEFLVSFYNNEISEKSEIFDDQFSVERPDGSNFTLKIRSTKLEDSAMYFCASSVDRVYGYTFGSGTRLTVV.

This clone was seen just once. The genes are TRBV23-1 and TRBJ1-1, with TRBD1 identical over 7 bases. TRBV23-1 is an ORF, with its function uncertain. V shed 3 bases and J 4 bases; nucleotides not matched to a gene: 11. This CDR3 is 16 amino acids long. The CDR3 sequence: CASSHNFTGAATEAFF. The CDR3, as DNA: TGCGCCAGCAGTCACAACTTTACAGGGGCCGCCACTGAAGCTTTCTTT.